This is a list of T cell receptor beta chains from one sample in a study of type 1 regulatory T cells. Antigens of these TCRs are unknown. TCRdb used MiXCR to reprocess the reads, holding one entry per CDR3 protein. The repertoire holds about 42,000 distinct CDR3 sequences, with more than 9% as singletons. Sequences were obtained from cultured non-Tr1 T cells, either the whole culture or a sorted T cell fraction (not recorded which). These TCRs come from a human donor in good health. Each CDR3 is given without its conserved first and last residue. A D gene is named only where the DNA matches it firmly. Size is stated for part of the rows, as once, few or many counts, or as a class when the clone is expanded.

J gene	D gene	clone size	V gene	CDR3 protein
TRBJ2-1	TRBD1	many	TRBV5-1	ASSNQGAVNEQF
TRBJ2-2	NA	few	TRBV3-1	ASSQPGTGELF
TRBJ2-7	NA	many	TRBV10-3	AISEMGTYEQY
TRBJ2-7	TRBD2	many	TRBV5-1	ASSPTGGYYEQY
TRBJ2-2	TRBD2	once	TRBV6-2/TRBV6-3	ASRTSGSPGELF
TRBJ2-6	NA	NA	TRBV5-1	ASSLEGGVLT
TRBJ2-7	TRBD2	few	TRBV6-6	ASREPGLINEQY
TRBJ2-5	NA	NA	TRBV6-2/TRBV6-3	ASSRRGDQETQY
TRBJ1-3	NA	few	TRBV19	ASSKGIVSGNTIY
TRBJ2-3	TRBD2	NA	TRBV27	ASPVLACDPY
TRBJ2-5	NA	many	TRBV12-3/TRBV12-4	ASRDLGSPQETQY
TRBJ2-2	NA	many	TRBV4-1	ASSPMDRNTGELF
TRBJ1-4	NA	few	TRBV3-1	ASQAGETTNEKLF
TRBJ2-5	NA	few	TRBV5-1	ASSLVVRETQY
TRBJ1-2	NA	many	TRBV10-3	AISESRANYGYT
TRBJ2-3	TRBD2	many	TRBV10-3	AISSGTSGSKDTDTQY
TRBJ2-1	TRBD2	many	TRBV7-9	ASSRLALYNEQF
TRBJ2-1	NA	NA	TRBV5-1	ASSLAAQRYNEQF
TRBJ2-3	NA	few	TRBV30	AWRGKGTDTQY
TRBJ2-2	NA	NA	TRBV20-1	SAYMAGLAGELF
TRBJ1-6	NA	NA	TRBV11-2	ASSLGLTDSPLY
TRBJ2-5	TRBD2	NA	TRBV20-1	SARDGREPIQETQY
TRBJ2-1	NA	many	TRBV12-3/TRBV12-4	ASSLMAGTRAEQF
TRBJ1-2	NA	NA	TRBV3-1	ASSQRRGEVV
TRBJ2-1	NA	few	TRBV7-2	ASSLEIEQF
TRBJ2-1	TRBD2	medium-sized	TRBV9	ASSVVAGVGEQF
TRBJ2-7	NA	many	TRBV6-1	ASVQSSYEQY
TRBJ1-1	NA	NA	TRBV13	ASSLESRKAF
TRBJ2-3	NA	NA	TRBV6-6	ASSAIAALGRDTQY
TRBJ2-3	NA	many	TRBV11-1	ASSLSSTDTQY
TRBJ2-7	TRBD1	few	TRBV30	ATNRGYEQY